This record concerns one T cell receptor beta chain sequence. The data were taken from a study of blood T cell repertoires in COVID-19. Turning to the study itself: The United States, Italy and Spain were the sources of the acute and convalescent COVID-19 samples. Sources were T cells, B-cell-depleted T cells, or PBMCs; the material itself was cDNA or gDNA.

In the source study's methods: Estimates of nucleated cell counts were drawn from the amplification of reference gene primers. Here immunoSEQ multiplex PCR was the method, and the copy in TCRdb shows in-frame clones only, minus some. V and J calls and clone size are given by that table; D and trimming were obtained from the DNA. The repertoire consists of about 49,000 clones, with 82% occurring once and the leading ten covering roughly 3%. Sequencing was performed on peripheral blood. The sequence derives from a woman in her sixties with acute or convalescent COVID-19.

The CDR3 DNA reads as TGTGCCAGCAGTGAAGGATTTATTGGGGCCTATGGCTACACCTTC. This translates into CASSEGFIGAYGYTF. This chain joins TRBV6-1 and TRBJ1-2, with a weak D call TRBD1 (5 bases). Germline V gene sequence: CDR1 MNHNS, CDR2 SASEGT. This CDR3 spans 15 amino acids. V was pared by 1 base and J by 4 bases, with 13 bases between.